The text below deals with one T cell receptor beta chain. Its antigen remains unidentified. The data derive from a study of T cell responses to AZD1222 COVID-19 vaccine. Across the whole study: Timing groups of about 4 and about 12 weeks for second doses were pooled.

Overall study findings and caveats: Researchers report vaccine-associated CD4 TCRs spanning spike, with dominance at 160-218 and 743-854. Donor demographics were predominantly white British with a female majority; clonal diversity may be underestimated. Without day 14 samples, only post-peak T cell repertoires were studied.

CDR1 is SGDLS, CDR2 YYNGEE, per germline. The germline V and J ends were trimmed by 1 base and 5 bases, with 12 bases remaining between them. The CDR3 runs to 14 residues. Profiled with immunoSEQ multiplex PCR; TCRdb holds only in-frame clones, not every one. Among 160,000 or so clones listed, around nine tenths were seen once. This TCR was recovered from an adult in good health. The sample here was peripheral blood, taken on day 0 of AZD1222 vaccination. This sequence joins TRBV9 and TRBJ2-5; weak D call: TRBD2 (5 bases). Here the CDR3 DNA reads TGTGCCAGCAGCGTAAACAATAGGAGGGAGACCCAGTACTTC. Its protein product is CASSVNNRRETQYF.